The entry that follows covers one T cell receptor (beta chain) sequence. Antigen specificity is unknown. Production of TCR beta cDNA relied on 5'RACE template switching with UMIs. TCRdb derives one entry per CDR3 protein from the 5' RACE reads, leaving out DNA. The listing contains about 380,000 distinct CDR3 sequences. These data are taken from a study of T cells expressing NK-cell markers. Study at large: Sequencing covered eight donors, seven HCMV-seropositive and one seronegative. Study-level results: These same clonotypes (in several donors) also led the CD3+CD56-NKG2C+ fraction. Dominant NKG2C+ clonotypes in 5 or 6 donors made up about 1.0-7.0% of CD8+ T cells.

Germline-derived CDR1 and CDR2 are SGHTA and FQGNSA. This CDR3 spans 14 amino acids. The rearrangement links TRBV7-2 to TRBJ2-5; the D gene TCRdb calls, TRBD2, cannot be checked with no DNA. The sample comprised blood T cells: a sorted CD56 or NKG2C T cell subset, CD4+ or CD8+ T cells, or bulk PBMC T cells (not recorded which). The source is a man between 18 and 69 years old in good health. CDR3 loop: CASGVAGSKETQYF.